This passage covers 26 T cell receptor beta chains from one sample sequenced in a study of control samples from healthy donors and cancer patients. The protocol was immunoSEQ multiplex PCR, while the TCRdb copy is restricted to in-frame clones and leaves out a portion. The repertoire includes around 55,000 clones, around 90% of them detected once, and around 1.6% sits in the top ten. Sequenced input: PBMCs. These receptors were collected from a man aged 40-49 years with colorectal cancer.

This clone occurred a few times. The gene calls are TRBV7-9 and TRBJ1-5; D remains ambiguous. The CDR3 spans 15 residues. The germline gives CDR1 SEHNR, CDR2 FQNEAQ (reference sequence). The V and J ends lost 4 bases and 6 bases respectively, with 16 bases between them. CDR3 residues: CASSYYTVYSQPQHF. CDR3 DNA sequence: TGTGCCAGCAGCTACTACACAGTATACTCTCAGCCCCAGCATTTT.

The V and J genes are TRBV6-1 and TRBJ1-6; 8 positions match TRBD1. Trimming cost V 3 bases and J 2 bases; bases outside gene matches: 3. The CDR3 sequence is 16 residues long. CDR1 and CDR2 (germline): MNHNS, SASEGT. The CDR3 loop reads CASSDLTGAYNSPLHF. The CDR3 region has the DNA TGTGCCAGCAGTGATTTGACAGGGGCCTATAATTCACCCCTCCACTTT.

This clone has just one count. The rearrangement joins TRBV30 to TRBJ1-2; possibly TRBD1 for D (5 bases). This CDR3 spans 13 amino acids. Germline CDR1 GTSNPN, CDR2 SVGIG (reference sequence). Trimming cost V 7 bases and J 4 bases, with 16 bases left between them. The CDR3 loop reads CASTRAGGYGYTF. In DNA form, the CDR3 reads TGTGCCTCCACCAGGGCGGGCGGCTATGGCTACACCTTC.

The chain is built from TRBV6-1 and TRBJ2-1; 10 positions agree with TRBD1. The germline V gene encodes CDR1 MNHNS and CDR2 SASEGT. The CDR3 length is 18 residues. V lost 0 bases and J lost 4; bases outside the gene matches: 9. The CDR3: CASSEALFGQGDYNEQFF. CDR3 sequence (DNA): TGTGCCAGCAGTGAAGCGCTCTTTGGACAGGGGGATTACAATGAGCAGTTCTTC.

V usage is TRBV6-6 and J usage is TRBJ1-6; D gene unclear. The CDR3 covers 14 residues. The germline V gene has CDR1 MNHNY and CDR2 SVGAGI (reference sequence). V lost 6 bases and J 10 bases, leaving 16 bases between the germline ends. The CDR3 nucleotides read TGTGCCAGCAGATGGCCAGATGGGAGGTCACCCCTCCACTTT. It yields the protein CASRWPDGRSPLHF.

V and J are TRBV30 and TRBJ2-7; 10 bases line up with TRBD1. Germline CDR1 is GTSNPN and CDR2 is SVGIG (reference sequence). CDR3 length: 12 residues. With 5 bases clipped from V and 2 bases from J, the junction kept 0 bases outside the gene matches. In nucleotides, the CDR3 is TGTGCCTGGGGACAGGGGGCCTACGAGCAGTACTTC. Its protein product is CAWGQGAYEQYF.

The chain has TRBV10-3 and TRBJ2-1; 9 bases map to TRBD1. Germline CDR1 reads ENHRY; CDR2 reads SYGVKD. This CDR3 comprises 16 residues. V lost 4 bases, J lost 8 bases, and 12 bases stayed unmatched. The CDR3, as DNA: TGTGCCATCAGTGCGAAAGGGACAGGGAAGGGAGATGAGCAGTTCTTC. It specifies CAISAKGTGKGDEQFF.

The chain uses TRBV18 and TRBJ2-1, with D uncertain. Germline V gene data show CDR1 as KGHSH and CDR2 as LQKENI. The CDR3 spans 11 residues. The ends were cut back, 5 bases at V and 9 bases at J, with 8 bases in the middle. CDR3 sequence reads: CASSARGEQFF. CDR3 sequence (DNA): TGTGCCAGCTCAGCACGAGGTGAGCAGTTCTTC. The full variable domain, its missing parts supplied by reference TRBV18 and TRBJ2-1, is NAGVMQNPRHLVRRRGQEARLRCSPMKGHSHVYWYRQLPEEGLKFMVYLQKENIIDESGMPKERFSAEFPKEGPSILRIQQVVRGDSAAYFCASSARGEQFFGPGTRLTVL.

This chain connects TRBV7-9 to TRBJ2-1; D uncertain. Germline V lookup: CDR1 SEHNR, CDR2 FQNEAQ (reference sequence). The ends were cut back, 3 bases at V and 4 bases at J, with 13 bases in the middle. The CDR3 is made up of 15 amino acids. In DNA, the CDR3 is TGTGCCAGCAGCTTCTGGTCAGGTGATTACAATGAGCAGTTCTTC. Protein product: CASSFWSGDYNEQFF.

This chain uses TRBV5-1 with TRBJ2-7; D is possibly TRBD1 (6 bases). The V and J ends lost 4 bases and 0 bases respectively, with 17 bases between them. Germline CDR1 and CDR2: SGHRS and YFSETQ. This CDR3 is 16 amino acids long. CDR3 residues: CASSPQLRGSSYEQYF. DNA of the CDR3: TGCGCCAGCAGCCCCCAACTCAGGGGTAGCTCCTACGAGCAGTACTTC. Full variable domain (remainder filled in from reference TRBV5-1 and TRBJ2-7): KAGVTQTPRYLIKTRGQQVTLSCSPISGHRSVSWYQQTPGQGLQFLFEYFSETQRNKGNFPGRFSGRQFSNSRSEMNVSTLELGDSALYLCASSPQLRGSSYEQYFGPGTRLTVT.

This CDR3 reads CASNSIGTGGGYTF. DNA for the CDR3: TGTGCCAGCAACTCGATAGGGACAGGTGGTGGCTACACCTTC. V gene TRBV2 combines with J gene TRBJ1-2, with 8 nucleotides matching TRBD1. CDR1 and CDR2 (germline): SNHLY, FYNNEI. The junction had 11 bases not matched to a gene; V was cut back by 7 bases and J by 7 bases. This CDR3 is 14 amino acids long.

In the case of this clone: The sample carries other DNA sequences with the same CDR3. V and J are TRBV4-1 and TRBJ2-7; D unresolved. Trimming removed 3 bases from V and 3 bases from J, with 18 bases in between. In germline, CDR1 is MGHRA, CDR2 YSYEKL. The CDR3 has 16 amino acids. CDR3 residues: CASSQSHTGPGYEQYF. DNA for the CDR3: TGCGCCAGCAGCCAGTCACACACCGGGCCAGGCTACGAGCAGTACTTC.

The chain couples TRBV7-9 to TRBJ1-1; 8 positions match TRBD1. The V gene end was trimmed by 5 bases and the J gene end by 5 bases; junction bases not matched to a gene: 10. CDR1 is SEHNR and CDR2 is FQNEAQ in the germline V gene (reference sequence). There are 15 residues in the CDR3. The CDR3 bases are TGTGCCAGCAGCCACCCAGGGGGCGTGAGAACTGAAGCTTTCTTT. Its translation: CASSHPGGVRTEAFF.

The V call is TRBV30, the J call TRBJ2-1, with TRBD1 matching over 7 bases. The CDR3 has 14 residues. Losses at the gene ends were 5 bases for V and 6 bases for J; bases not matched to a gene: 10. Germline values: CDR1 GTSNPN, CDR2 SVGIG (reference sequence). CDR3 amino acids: CAWRRTGDLNEQFF. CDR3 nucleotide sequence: TGTGCCTGGCGGCGGACAGGAGACCTCAATGAGCAGTTCTTC. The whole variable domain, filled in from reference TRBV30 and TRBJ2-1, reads SQTIHQWPATLVQPVGSPLSLECTVEGTSNPNLYWYRQAAGRGLQLLFYSVGIGQISSEVPQNLSASRPQDRQFILSSKKLLLSDSGFYLCAWRRTGDLNEQFFGPGTRLTVL.

DNA of the CDR3: TGTGCCAGCTCCCCGGGGAGAGGGACCAATCAGCCCCAGCATTTT. This encodes CASSPGRGTNQPQHF. This chain links TRBV18 with TRBJ1-5; D may be TRBD1 (5 bases). Germline values: CDR1 KGHSH, CDR2 LQKENI. V shed 6 bases and J shed 3 bases, with 15 bases lying between them. The CDR3 runs to 15 residues.

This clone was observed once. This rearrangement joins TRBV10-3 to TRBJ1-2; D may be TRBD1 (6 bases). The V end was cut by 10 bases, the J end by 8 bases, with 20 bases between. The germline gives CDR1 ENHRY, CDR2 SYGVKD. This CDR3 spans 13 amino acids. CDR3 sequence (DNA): TGTGCCAACTCCGACGGCGGGGGCGGAGGCTACACCTTC. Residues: CANSDGGGGGYTF.

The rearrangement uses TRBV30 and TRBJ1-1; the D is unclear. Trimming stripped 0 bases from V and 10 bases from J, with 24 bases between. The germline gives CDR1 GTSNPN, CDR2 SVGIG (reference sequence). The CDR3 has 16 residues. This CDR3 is CAWSVPDENVASRAFF. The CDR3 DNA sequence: TGTGCCTGGAGTGTACCTGATGAGAACGTCGCTTCCCGAGCTTTCTTT.

CDR3 in DNA: TGCGCCAGCAGCCAAGATTGGGGGGAGCAGTTCTTC. This gives the protein CASSQDWGEQFF. This rearrangement joins TRBV4-3 to TRBJ2-1, with D perhaps being TRBD1 or TRBD2 (5 bases each). The CDR3 contains 12 residues. CDR1 is LGHNA, CDR2 YSLEER, per germline. Deletions cut 0 bases from V and 10 bases from J, with 7 bases between.

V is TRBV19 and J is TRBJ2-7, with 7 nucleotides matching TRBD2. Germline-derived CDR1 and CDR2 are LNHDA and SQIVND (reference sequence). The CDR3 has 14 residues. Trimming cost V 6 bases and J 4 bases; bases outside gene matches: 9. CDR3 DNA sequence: TGTGCCAGTAGCCCCCTTTCTAGCGGTTACGAGCAGTACTTC. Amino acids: CASSPLSSGYEQYF. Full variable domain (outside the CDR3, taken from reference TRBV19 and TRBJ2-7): DGGITQSPKYLFRKEGQNVTLSCEQNLNHDAMYWYRQDPGQGLRLIYYSQIVNDFQKGDIAEGYSVSREKKESFPLTVTSAQKNPTAFYLCASSPLSSGYEQYFGPGTRLTVT.

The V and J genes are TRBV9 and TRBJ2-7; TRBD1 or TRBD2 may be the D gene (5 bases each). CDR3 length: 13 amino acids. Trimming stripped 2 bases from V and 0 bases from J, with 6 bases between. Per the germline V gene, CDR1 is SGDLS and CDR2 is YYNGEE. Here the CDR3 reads CASSVGTSYEQYF. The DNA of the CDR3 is TGTGCCAGCAGCGTTGGGACCTCCTACGAGCAGTACTTC.

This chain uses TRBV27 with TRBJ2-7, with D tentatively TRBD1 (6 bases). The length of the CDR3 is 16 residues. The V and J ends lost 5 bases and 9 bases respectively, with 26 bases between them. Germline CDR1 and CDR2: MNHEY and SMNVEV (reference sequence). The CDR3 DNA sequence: TGTGCCAGCAGTAGTGGGGGCGGTGTTGCCAGCAAAGGGCAGTACTTC. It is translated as CASSSGGGVASKGQYF.

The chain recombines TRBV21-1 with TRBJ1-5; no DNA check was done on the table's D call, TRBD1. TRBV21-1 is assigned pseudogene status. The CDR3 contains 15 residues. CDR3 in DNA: TGTGCCAGCAGCAAACAGGGGGCGCGAGCACAGCCCCAGCATTTT. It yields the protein CASSKQGARAQPQHF.

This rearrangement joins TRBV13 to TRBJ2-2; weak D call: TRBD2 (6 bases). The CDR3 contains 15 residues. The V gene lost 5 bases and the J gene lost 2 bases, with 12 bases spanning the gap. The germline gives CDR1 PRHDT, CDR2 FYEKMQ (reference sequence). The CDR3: CASSPGLFNTGELFF. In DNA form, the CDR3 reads TGTGCCAGCAGCCCTGGACTATTTAACACCGGGGAGCTGTTTTTT.

The CDR3 coding sequence is TGTGCCAGCAGCTGGATCTTTGGAAACACCATATATTTT. This encodes CASSWIFGNTIYF. The chain joins TRBV7-2 to TRBJ1-3; D is unclear. Germline CDR1 is SGHTA and CDR2 is FQGNSA. This CDR3 is built from 13 residues. Trimming removed 4 bases at V and 3 bases at J, with 7 bases between.

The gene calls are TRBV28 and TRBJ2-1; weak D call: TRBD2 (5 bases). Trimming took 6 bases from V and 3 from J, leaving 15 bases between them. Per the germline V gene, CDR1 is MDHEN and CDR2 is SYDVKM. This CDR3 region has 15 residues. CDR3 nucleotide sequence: TGTGCCAGCAGGCTCACTAGTTTGATCTACAATGAGCAGTTCTTC. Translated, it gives CASRLTSLIYNEQFF.

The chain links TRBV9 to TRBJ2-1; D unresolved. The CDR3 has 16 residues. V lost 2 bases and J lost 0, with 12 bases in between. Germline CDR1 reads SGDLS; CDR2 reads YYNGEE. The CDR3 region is CASSVARVGSYNEQFF. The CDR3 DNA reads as TGTGCCAGCAGCGTTGCTCGGGTAGGCTCCTACAATGAGCAGTTCTTC.